The TCR beta chain described here comes from a study of CD8 T cells in ankylosing spondylitis. Points from the study as a whole: In reactive arthritis synovial fluid and blood, some motif variants had been reported before. CD8+ cells made up the disease-linked clones, which were relatively rare in peripheral blood. Disease-associated clones were reportedly significantly overrepresented in matched ankylosing spondylitis synovial fluid.

TCRdb redid the calling of the 5' RACE reads with MiXCR, one entry per CDR3 protein. The sample carries roughly 90,000 distinct CDR3 sequences, about 7.7% recorded once. This clonotype was seen many times. Antigen unknown. Germline V gives CDR1 MGHDK, CDR2 SYGVNS. The V end was cut by 4 bases, the J end by 7 bases, with 10 bases between. This CDR3 region has 13 residues. The sequencing sample was made of blood, either unsorted or a sorted T cell fraction (not recorded which). The receptor's source is a male donor with ankylosing spondylitis or in good health (not recorded which). This chain links TRBV25-1 with TRBJ2-2; D tentatively fits TRBD1 or TRBD2 (6 bases each). This CDR3 reads CASSVKGGGELFF. The DNA of the CDR3 is TGTGCCAGCAGTGTCAAGGGGGGCGGGGAGCTGTTTTTT.